What follows is one T cell receptor beta chain and its context. TCRdb keeps only in-frame clones here, not all; method: immunoSEQ multiplex PCR. In the table there are 150,000 or so clones, under 95% of which are singletons. The data derive from a study of control samples from healthy donors and cancer patients. The receptor comes from a man younger than 35 in good health. The sequencing sample was made of blood.

The CDR3 nucleotides read TGTGCCAGTAGTGGACTAGCGGTTCCCCAAGAGACCCAGTACTTC. This translates into CASSGLAVPQETQYF. This sequence joins TRBV19 and TRBJ2-5; TRBD2 aligns across 10 bases. Germline CDR1 reads LNHDA; CDR2 reads SQIVND (reference sequence). With V trimmed by 5 bases and J by 1 base, 4 bases remained unmatched. The CDR3 length is 15 residues. The whole variable domain, filled in from reference TRBV19 and TRBJ2-5, reads DGGITQSPKYLFRKEGQNVTLSCEQNLNHDAMYWYRQDPGQGLRLIYYSQIVNDFQKGDIAEGYSVSREKKESFPLTVTSAQKNPTAFYLCASSGLAVPQETQYFGPGTRLLVL.